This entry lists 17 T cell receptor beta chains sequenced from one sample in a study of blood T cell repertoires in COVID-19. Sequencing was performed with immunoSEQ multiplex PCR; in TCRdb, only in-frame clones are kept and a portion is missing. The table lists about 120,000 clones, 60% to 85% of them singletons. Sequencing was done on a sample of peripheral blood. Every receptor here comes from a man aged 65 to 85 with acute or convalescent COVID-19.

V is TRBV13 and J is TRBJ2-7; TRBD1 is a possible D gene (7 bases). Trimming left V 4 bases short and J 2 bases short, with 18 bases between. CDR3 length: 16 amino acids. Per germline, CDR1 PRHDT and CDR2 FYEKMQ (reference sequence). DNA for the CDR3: TGTGCCAGCAGCTCGGCGGGACAGCGCGGAGCCTACGAGCAGTACTTC. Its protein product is CASSSAGQRGAYEQYF.

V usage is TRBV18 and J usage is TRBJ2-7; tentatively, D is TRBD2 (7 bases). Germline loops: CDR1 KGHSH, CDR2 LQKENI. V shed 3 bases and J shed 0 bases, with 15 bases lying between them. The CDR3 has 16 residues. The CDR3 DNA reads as TGTGCCAGCTCACCCCTGGGGGGGGCGAGCTCCTACGAGCAGTACTTC. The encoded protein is CASSPLGGASSYEQYF.

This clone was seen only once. For the CDR3, the DNA is TGTGCCAGCAGCTTACAGACAGGTGCTGGGGATGGCTACACCTTC. It yields the protein CASSLQTGAGDGYTF. The chain recombines TRBV11-3 with TRBJ1-2, with D perhaps TRBD1 (6 bases). Germline CDR1 and CDR2: SGHNT and YENEEA. V lost 2 bases and J 6 bases, leaving 16 bases between the germline ends. This CDR3 has 15 amino acids.

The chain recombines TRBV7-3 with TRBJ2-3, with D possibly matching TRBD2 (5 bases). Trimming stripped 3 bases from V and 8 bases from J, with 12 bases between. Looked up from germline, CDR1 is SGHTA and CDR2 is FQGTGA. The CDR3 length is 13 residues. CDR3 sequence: CASSLGTGITQYF. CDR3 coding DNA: TGTGCCAGCAGCTTGGGAACCGGGATTACGCAGTATTTT.

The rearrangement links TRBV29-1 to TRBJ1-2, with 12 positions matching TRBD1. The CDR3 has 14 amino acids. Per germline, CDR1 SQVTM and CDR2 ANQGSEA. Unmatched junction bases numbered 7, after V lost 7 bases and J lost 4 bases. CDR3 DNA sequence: TGCAGCGCTGGGACAGGGGGCAGGAGCTATGGCTACACCTTC. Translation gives CSAGTGGRSYGYTF.

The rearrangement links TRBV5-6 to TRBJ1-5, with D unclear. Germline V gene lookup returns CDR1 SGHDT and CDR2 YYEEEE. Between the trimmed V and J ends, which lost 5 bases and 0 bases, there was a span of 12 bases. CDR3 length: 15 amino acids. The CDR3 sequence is CASSYNQDSNQPQHF. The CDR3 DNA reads TGTGCCAGCAGTTATAATCAGGATAGCAATCAGCCCCAGCATTTT.

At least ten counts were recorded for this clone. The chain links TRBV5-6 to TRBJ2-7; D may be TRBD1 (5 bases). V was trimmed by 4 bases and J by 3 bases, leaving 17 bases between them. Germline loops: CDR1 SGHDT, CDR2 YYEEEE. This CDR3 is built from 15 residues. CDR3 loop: CASSPQDNLYYEQYF. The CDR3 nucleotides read TGTGCCAGCAGCCCCCAGGACAACCTCTACTACGAGCAGTACTTC.

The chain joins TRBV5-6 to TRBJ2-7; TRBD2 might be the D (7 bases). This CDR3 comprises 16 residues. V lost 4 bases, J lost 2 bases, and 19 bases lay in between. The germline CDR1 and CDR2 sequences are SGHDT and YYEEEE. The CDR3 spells CASSPWGGRGPYEQYF. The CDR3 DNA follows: TGTGCCAGCAGCCCTTGGGGGGGCCGGGGGCCCTACGAGCAGTACTTC. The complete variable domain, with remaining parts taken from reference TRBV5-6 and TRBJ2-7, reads DAGVTQSPTHLIKTRGQQVTLRCSPKSGHDTVSWYQQALGQGPQFIFQYYEEEERQRGNFPDRFSGHQFPNYSSELNVNALLLGDSALYLCASSPWGGRGPYEQYFGPGTRLTVT.

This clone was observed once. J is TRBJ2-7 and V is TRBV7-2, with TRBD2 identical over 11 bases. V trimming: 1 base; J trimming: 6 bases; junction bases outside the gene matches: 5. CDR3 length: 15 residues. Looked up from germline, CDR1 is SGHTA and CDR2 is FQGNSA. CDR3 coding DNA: TGTGCCAGCAGCTTAGAACCGGGACTAGCGGCCGAGCAGTACTTC. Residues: CASSLEPGLAAEQYF.

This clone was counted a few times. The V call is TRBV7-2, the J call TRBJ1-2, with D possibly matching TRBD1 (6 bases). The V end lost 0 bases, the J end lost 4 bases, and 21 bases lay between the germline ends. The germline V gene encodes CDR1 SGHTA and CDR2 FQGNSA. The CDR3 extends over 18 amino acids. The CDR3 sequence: CASSLAGVGSGALYGYTF. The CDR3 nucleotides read TGTGCCAGCAGCTTAGCGGGCGTAGGCTCAGGGGCTCTCTATGGCTACACCTTC. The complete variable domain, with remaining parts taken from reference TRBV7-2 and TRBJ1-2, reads GAGVSQSPSNKVTEKGKDVELRCDPISGHTALYWYRQSLGQGLEFLIYFQGNSAPDKSGLPSDRFSAERTGGSVSTLTIQRTQQEDSAVYLCASSLAGVGSGALYGYTFGSGTRLTVV.

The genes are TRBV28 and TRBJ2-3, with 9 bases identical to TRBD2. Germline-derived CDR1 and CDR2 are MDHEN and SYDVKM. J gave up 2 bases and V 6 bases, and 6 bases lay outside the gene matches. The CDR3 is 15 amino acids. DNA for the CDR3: TGTGCCAGCAGCCTAGCGGGGCGAAACACAGATACGCAGTATTTT. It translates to CASSLAGRNTDTQYF.

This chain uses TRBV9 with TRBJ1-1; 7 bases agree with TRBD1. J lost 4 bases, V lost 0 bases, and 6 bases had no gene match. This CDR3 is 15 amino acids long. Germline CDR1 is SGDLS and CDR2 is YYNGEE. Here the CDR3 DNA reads TGTGCCAGCAGCGTAGTAGGGGGCAGTGGCACTGAAGCTTTCTTT. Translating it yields CASSVVGGSGTEAFF.

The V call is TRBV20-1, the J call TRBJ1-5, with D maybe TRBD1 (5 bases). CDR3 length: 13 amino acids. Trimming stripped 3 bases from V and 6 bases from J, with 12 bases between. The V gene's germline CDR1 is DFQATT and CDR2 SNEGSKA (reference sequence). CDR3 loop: CSASGGEGQPQHF. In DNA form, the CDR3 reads TGCAGTGCTAGTGGGGGAGAGGGTCAGCCCCAGCATTTT.

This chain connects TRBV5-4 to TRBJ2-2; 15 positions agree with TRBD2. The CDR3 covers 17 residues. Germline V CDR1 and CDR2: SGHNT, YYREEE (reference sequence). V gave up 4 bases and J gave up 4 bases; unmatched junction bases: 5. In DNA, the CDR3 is TGTGCCAGCAGCACCGGGACTAGCGGGGGGTCCACCGGGGAGCTGTTTTTT. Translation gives CASSTGTSGGSTGELFF. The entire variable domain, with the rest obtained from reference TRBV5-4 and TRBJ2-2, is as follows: ETGVTQSPTHLIKTRGQQVTLRCSSQSGHNTVSWYQQALGQGPQFIFQYYREEENGRGNFPPRFSGLQFPNYSSELNVNALELDDSALYLCASSTGTSGGSTGELFFGEGSRLTVL.

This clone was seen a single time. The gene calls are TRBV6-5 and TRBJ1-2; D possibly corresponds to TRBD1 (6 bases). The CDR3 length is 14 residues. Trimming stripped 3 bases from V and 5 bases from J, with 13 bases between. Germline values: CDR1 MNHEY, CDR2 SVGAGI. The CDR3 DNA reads TGTGCCAGCAGTTATGAAGGGGGAACATATGGCTACACCTTC. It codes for CASSYEGGTYGYTF.

The CDR3 here is CASSPPSGSNQPQHF. CDR3 coding DNA: TGTGCCAGCTCACCACCGTCAGGAAGCAATCAGCCCCAGCATTTT. This chain links TRBV18 with TRBJ1-5; D remains ambiguous. CDR3 length: 15 residues. The V and J ends lost 0 bases and 1 base respectively, with 7 bases between them. Germline CDR1 KGHSH, CDR2 LQKENI.

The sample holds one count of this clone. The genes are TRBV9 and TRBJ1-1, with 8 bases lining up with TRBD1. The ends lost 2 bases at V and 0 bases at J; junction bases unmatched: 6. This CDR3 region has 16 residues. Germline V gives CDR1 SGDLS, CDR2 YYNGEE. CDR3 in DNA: TGTGCCAGCAGCGTCGGACAGGGCTTCATGAACACTGAAGCTTTCTTT. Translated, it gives CASSVGQGFMNTEAFF.